A selection of T cell receptor beta chains follows, all from one sample in a study of blood T cell repertoires in COVID-19. TCRdb's copy holds only in-frame clones and misses some; the assay was immunoSEQ multiplex PCR. This sample has fewer than 150,000 clones, with approximately 83% found just once. Sequences were obtained from peripheral blood. These receptors all come from a woman between 50 and 59 years old with acute or convalescent COVID-19. The CDR3 runs from the conserved cysteine through the conserved F or W. Fields, in order: V gene, D gene, CDR3 protein. A D gene is named only where the DNA matches it firmly.

v_call: TRBV3-1/TRBV3-2
d_call: .
cdr3_aa: CASSQVSSFGRETQYF

v_call: TRBV6-5
d_call: TRBD1
cdr3_aa: CAGQGAGANVLTF

v_call: TRBV19
d_call: .
cdr3_aa: CASSKWGRWDSPLHF

v_call: TRBV9
d_call: .
cdr3_aa: CASSPRQTSFNSPLHF

v_call: TRBV24-1
d_call: .
cdr3_aa: CATSGRGIGGFTNEKLFF

v_call: TRBV6-1
d_call: .
cdr3_aa: CASSELNGNTIYF

v_call: TRBV11-2
d_call: .
cdr3_aa: CASSFLGSEQYF

v_call: TRBV30
d_call: TRBD1
cdr3_aa: CAWSVLGQGVGGYTF

v_call: TRBV19
d_call: TRBD1
cdr3_aa: CASTGTARGWGNTEAFF

v_call: TRBV27
d_call: .
cdr3_aa: CASRTAGFTEAFF

v_call: TRBV15
d_call: .
cdr3_aa: CATSTRTGGETQYF

v_call: TRBV6-5
d_call: TRBD1
cdr3_aa: CASRDRGRDGYTF

v_call: TRBV5-1
d_call: .
cdr3_aa: CASSLGPTGISGNTIYF

v_call: TRBV2
d_call: .
cdr3_aa: CASRARGSSGNTIYF

v_call: TRBV5-1
d_call: TRBD1
cdr3_aa: CASSNPGQGVEQYF

v_call: TRBV7-9
d_call: TRBD1
cdr3_aa: CASSSRDRGNYGYTF

v_call: TRBV2
d_call: .
cdr3_aa: CASFAGARNTEAFF

v_call: TRBV20-1
d_call: .
cdr3_aa: CSASRVYEQYF

v_call: TRBV19
d_call: .
cdr3_aa: CASSLRAKAGTEAFF

v_call: TRBV30
d_call: .
cdr3_aa: CAWTTGMNTEAFF

v_call: TRBV7-2
d_call: TRBD1
cdr3_aa: CASSLADRGYTEAFF

v_call: TRBV5-4
d_call: .
cdr3_aa: CASSLDVDYGYTF

v_call: TRBV6-5
d_call: .
cdr3_aa: CASDRGHNSPLHF

v_call: TRBV19
d_call: .
cdr3_aa: CASTRGSSYNSPLHF

v_call: TRBV5-1
d_call: .
cdr3_aa: CASSLAEYNSPLHF

v_call: TRBV19
d_call: TRBD1
cdr3_aa: CASSPETGVGYGYTF

v_call: TRBV5-1
d_call: .
cdr3_aa: CASSLDRAGAEAFF

v_call: TRBV10-3
d_call: TRBD1
cdr3_aa: CAISSGTGWEPQHF